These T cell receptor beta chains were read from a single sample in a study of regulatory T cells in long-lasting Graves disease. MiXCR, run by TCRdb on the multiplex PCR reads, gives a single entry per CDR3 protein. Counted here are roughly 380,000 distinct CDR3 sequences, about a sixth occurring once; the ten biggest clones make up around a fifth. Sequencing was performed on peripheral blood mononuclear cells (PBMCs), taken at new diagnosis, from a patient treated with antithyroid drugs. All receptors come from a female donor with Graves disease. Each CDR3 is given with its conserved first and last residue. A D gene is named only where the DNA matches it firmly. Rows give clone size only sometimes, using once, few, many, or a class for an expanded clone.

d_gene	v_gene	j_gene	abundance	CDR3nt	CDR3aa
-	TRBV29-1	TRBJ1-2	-	TGCAGCGTTGAGGGCAACTATGGCTACACCTTC	CSVEGNYGYTF
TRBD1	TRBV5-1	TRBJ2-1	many	TGCGCCAGCAGCTACCAGGGGGATCGAAATGAGCAGTTCTTC	CASSYQGDRNEQFF
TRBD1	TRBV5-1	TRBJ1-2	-	TGCGCCAGCAGCACCGCCTCCGGGACAGGTTATGGCTACACCTTC	CASSTASGTGYGYTF
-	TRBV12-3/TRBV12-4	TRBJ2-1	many	TGTGCCAGCAGTTTCACAGGTGTTTACAATGAGCAGTTCTTC	CASSFTGVYNEQFF
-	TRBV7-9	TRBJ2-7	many	TGTGCCAGCAGCTTTTTTGGGCGTTCTAGGTCCGGCTACGAGCAGTACTTC	CASSFFGRSRSGYEQYF
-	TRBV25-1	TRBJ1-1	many	TGTGCCAGCAGTGAATATTCCTACACGACCGCGACGGGTGAAGCTTTCTTT	CASSEYSYTTATGEAFF
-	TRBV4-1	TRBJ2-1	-	TGCGCCAGCAGCCAAACTTCTGGGGCAGGGCGCAATGAGCAGTTCTTC	CASSQTSGAGRNEQFF
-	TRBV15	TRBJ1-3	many	TGTGCCACCGGGGCTGGAAACACCATATATTTT	CATGAGNTIYF
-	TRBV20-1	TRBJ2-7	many	TGCAGTGCTAGAGACTTGAGGCGGGAAGGGGGCGAGCAGTACTTC	CSARDLRREGGEQYF
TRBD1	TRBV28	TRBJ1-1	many	TGTGCCAGCAGTTTCTTTGTCACAGGGGGCATGAACACTGAAGCTTTCTTT	CASSFFVTGGMNTEAFF
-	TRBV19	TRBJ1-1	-	TGTGCCAGTAGTATTCGGTGTAAGGGCAGACTCATGAACACTGAAGCTTTCTTT	CASSIRCKGRLMNTEAFF
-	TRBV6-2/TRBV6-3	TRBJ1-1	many	TGTGCCAGCAGTCGCCGCCTAGATACGAACACTGAAGCTTTCTTT	CASSRRLDTNTEAFF
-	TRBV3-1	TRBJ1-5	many	TGTGCCAGCAGCCAAAGTAATAGGGGTTTCAATCAGCCCCAGCATTTT	CASSQSNRGFNQPQHF
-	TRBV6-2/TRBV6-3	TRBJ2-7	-	TGTGCCAGCAGACCGGGACACTCCTACGAGCAGTACTTC	CASRPGHSYEQYF
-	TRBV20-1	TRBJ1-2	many	TGCAGTGCTAGAGACAGAATTCTAGTTAATAACTATGGCTACACCTTC	CSARDRILVNNYGYTF
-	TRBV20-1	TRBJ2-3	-	TGCAGTGCCGACACAGATACGCAGTATTTT	CSADTDTQYF
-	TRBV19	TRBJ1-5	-	TGTGCCAGTAGTATCTGGAGGGATAGCAATCAGCCCCAGCATTTT	CASSIWRDSNQPQHF
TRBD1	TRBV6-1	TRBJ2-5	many	TGTGCCAGCAGTGAATCTCTGACAGGGTACGTGGAGACCCAGTACTTC	CASSESLTGYVETQYF
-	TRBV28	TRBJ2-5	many	TGTGCCAGCCAGGGGCGTTTGCAAGAGACCCAGTACTTC	CASQGRLQETQYF
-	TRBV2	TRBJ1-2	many	TGTGCCAGCAGTGTTCGGGACGGGAGTGGCTACACCTTC	CASSVRDGSGYTF
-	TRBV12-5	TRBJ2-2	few	TGTGCTAGTGGCATCCCCACCGGGGAGCTGTTTTTT	CASGIPTGELFF
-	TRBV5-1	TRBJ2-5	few	TGCGCCAGCAGCTTTGGCAGGTTTAAGACCCAGTACTTC	CASSFGRFKTQYF
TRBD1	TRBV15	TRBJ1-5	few	TGTGCCACCAGCAGGACAGGGGGCGCTTGTCAGTCCCAGCATTTT	CATSRTGGACQSQHF
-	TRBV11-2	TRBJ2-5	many	TGTGCCAGCAGCTTAGTTGAGGTTTTGGAGACCCAGTACTTC	CASSLVEVLETQYF
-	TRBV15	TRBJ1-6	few	TGTGCCACCAGCAGCAATAACGGTGCCCTCCACTTT	CATSSNNGALHF
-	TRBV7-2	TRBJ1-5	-	TGTGCCAGCAGCCGCGTAACAGGGAATCAGCCCCAGCATTTT	CASSRVTGNQPQHF
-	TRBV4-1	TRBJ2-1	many	TGCGCCAGCAGCCAAGATCATGAGCAGTTCTTC	CASSQDHEQFF
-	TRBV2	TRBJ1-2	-	TGTGCCAGCAACTTTGAAGGGGGGGGGTATGGCTACACCTTC	CASNFEGGGYGYTF
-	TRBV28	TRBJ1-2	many	TGTGCCAGCAGTCCAAGGCAGGGTTGGGGCTACACCTTC	CASSPRQGWGYTF
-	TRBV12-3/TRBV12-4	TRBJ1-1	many	TGTGCCAGCAGTTTATACCGGCGGACTGAAGCTTTCTTT	CASSLYRRTEAFF
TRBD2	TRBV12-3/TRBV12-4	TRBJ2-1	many	TGTGCCAGCAGTGGGGTAGCGGGAGGTAATGAGCAGTTCTTC	CASSGVAGGNEQFF
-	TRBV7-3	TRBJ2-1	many	TGTGCCAGCAGCTTAGTGGGCGCGGAGCAGTTCTTC	CASSLVGAEQFF
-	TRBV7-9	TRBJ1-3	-	TGTGCCAGCAGCTTAACACGGACTAGCTCTGGAAACACCATATATTTT	CASSLTRTSSGNTIYF
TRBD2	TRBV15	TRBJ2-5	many	TGTGCCACCAGCAGACCGGGGGGGCAAGAGACCCAGTACTTC	CATSRPGGQETQYF
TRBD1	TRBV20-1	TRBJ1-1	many	TGCAGTGCTCGATCAACCGGGACAGGGGACCCTGAAGCTTTCTTT	CSARSTGTGDPEAFF
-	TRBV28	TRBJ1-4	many	TGTGCCAGCAGTTTAGGCGCGTCGGTAAATGAAAAACTGTTTTTT	CASSLGASVNEKLFF
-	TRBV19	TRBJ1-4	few	TGTGCCAGTAGCCCAAATCGGAGGACTACCGATGAAAAACTGTTTTTT	CASSPNRRTTDEKLFF
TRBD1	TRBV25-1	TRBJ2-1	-	TGTGCCAGCAGTAGACCCCCCGGACAGGGGGCGGGTGGCTCCTACAATGAGCAGTTCTTC	CASSRPPGQGAGGSYNEQFF
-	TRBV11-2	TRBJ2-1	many	TGTGCCAGCAGCTTAGGTAGTACTAGATATAATGAGCAGTTCTTC	CASSLGSTRYNEQFF
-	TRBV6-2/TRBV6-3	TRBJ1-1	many	TGTGCCAGCAGTTACTCGGGGGGTGGAGAAGCTTTCTTT	CASSYSGGGEAFF
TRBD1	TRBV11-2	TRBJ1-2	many	TGTGCCAGCGGAAGTACAGGGGCCCTCTTCGGCTACACCTTC	CASGSTGALFGYTF